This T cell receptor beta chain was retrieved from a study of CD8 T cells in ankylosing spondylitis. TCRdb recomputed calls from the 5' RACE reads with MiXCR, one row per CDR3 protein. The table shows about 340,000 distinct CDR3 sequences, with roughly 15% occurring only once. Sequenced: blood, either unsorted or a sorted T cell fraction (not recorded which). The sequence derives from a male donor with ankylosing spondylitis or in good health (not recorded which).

Here the CDR3 DNA reads TGTGCCAGCAGCCCCCTTGCGCAGCGGGGGAACGGACAAGGGCAGTTCTTC. This sequence encodes CASSPLAQRGNGQGQFF. The J gene is TRBJ2-1, the V gene TRBV3-1; 8 bases map to TRBD2. CDR1 LGHDT and CDR2 YNNKEL come from the germline V gene (reference sequence). The CDR3 is 17 amino acids. V was pared by 4 bases and J by 12 bases, with 20 bases of the junction left unmatched.